This TCR beta chain was documented in a study of shared clonotypes between healthy human individuals. Study-level points and caveats: Donor scarcity curtailed the genetic and exposure-history diversity represented herein.

The CDR3 contains 16 residues. Germline CDR1 and CDR2: MNHNS and SASEGT. V dropped 2 bases and J dropped 4 bases, with 18 bases sitting between them. Samples underwent the assay at deep level. Genomic DNA belonging to each subset was distributed in equal measure over several immunoSEQ plates. Generated by immunoSEQ multiplex PCR, the TCRdb table keeps only in-frame clones and is missing some. This table holds approximately 500,000 clones, approximately 79% found once. This clone was counted between two and nine times. The target antigen is unknown. V usage is TRBV6-1 and J usage is TRBJ2-7; TRBD1 or TRBD2 may be the D gene (7 bases each). This receptor was obtained from a woman between 40 and 55 years old in good health. Some clones in this sample may be carry-over from other donors' samples. Sequenced: PBMCs. CDR3 amino acids: CASSEIAGRGSYEQYF. The CDR3 DNA follows: TGTGCCAGCAGTGAAATAGCGGGCAGGGGGTCGTACGAGCAGTACTTC.